This T cell receptor beta chain appears in the sequencing data of a study of early T cells in non-severe SARS-CoV-2 infection. TCRdb independently ran MiXCR on the 5' RACE reads; one entry per CDR3 protein. The sample includes some 26,000 distinct CDR3 sequences, about 4.5% seen only once; the top ten take 5.6%. In this sample, this clonotype turned up many times. This CDR3 has 16 amino acids. Germline CDR1 is DFQATT and CDR2 is SNEGSKA (reference sequence). V lost 0 bases to trimming and J lost 7 bases; unmatched junction nucleotides: 9. This TCR derives from an adult who was a healthcare worker with PCR-confirmed SARS-CoV-2 infection or an uninfected control (not recorded which). Sample: whole blood. The rearrangement links TRBV20-1 to TRBJ2-1, with 10 bases fitting TRBD2. DNA for the CDR3: TGCAGTGCTAGAGATTCAAGCGGGGGGGTACTAAATGAGCAGTTCTTC. Its translation: CSARDSSGGVLNEQFF.